Below, 11 T cell receptor beta chains from the same sample are listed, as sequenced in a study of CD8 T cells in Susac syndrome. Random hexamers primed reverse transcription of about 0.45 to 1 ug RNA. In TCRdb, the immunoSEQ multiplex PCR reads were re-called with MiXCR into one record per CDR3 protein. The sample holds approximately 150,000 distinct CDR3 sequences, roughly 95% seen once. The specimen sequenced was CD4+ T cells from PBMCs. These receptor sequences come from a human donor in good health.

V and J are TRBV25-1 and TRBJ2-3; D gene unclear. The CDR3 sequence is 13 residues long. Germline lookup yields CDR1 MGHDK and CDR2 SYGVNS. Deletions cut 10 bases from V and 0 bases from J, with 11 bases between. Written as DNA, the CDR3 is TGTGCCACCGCCGTGTTCAGCACAGATACGCAGTATTTT. Protein product: CATAVFSTDTQYF.

This clonotype was seen a single time. V is TRBV5-4 and J is TRBJ2-1, with TRBD2 matching over 9 bases. The CDR3 contains 17 residues. CDR1 is SGHNT, CDR2 YYREEE, per germline (reference sequence). V lost 5 bases and J lost 7; bases outside the gene matches: 16. The CDR3 DNA follows: TGTGCCAGCAGGGGGGTTGTGGCGGGAGGGCAGGTAAATGAGCAGTTCTTC. This gives the protein CASRGVVAGGQVNEQFF.

This chain joins TRBV24-1 and TRBJ2-3; a weak D match, TRBD1 (5 bases). Germline V gives CDR1 KGHDR, CDR2 SFDVKD. CDR3 length equals 14 residues. V was pared by 10 bases and J by 0 bases, with 13 bases between. In DNA, the CDR3 is TGTGCCACAGCAGGGTTAACTAGCACAGATACGCAGTATTTT. Translated: CATAGLTSTDTQYF.

This rearrangement joins TRBV7-3 to TRBJ2-1; no clear D gene. Deletions cut 5 bases from V and 10 bases from J, with 15 bases between. Looked up from germline, CDR1 is SGHTA and CDR2 is FQGTGA. This CDR3 region has 13 residues. The chain's CDR3 is CASSPLSAGEQFF. The CDR3 nucleotides read TGTGCCAGCAGCCCCCTATCAGCCGGGGAGCAGTTCTTC.

The chain is built from TRBV30 and TRBJ2-7, with TRBD2 identical over 15 bases. Germline-derived CDR1 and CDR2 are GTSNPN and SVGIG (reference sequence). The CDR3 has 15 amino acids. The J segment lost 5 bases and the V segment lost 0 bases, leaving 2 bases of the junction unmatched. The CDR3 spells CAWSVGLAGGNEQYF. The CDR3 DNA reads as TGTGCCTGGAGTGTAGGACTAGCGGGAGGGAACGAGCAGTACTTC.

The chain uses TRBV9 and TRBJ2-4; either TRBD1 or TRBD2 may supply D (5 bases each). Looked up from germline, CDR1 is SGDLS and CDR2 is YYNGEE. This CDR3 comprises 18 residues. Deletions cut 4 bases from V and 0 bases from J, with 20 bases between. CDR3 nucleotide sequence: TGTGCCAGCAGCTCCGGGACCGGCCCTCTCCTAGCCAAAAACATTCAGTACTTC. This gives the protein CASSSGTGPLLAKNIQYF.

This clonotype was detected once. The chain combines TRBV6-6 with TRBJ1-1; D may be TRBD1 (6 bases). The CDR3 length is 15 residues. The germline CDR1 and CDR2 sequences are MNHNY and SVGAGI (reference sequence). V dropped 10 bases and J dropped 0 bases, with 18 bases sitting between them. CDR3 loop: CANIRTDSMNTEAFF. CDR3 DNA: TGTGCCAACATTCGGACAGATTCTATGAACACTGAAGCTTTCTTT.

J is TRBJ2-5 and V is TRBV19, with D perhaps TRBD1 (5 bases). Germline V CDR1 and CDR2: LNHDA, SQIVND (reference sequence). CDR3 size: 15 residues. V was trimmed by 3 bases and J by 0 bases, leaving 11 bases between them. CDR3: CASSMTAYYQETQYF. Here the CDR3 DNA reads TGTGCCAGTAGTATGACAGCCTATTACCAAGAGACCCAGTACTTC.

This clonotype was detected once. The chain carries TRBV2 and TRBJ2-5, with 9 bases fitting TRBD2. Unmatched junction bases numbered 12, after V lost 11 bases and J lost 5 bases. CDR3 length equals 14 residues. The germline gives CDR1 SNHLY, CDR2 FYNNEI. CDR3 sequence: CAGTIAGAGETQYF. The DNA of the CDR3 is TGTGCCGGAACGATAGCGGGAGCGGGGGAGACCCAGTACTTC.

The chain couples TRBV9 to TRBJ1-1; unclear D gene. The CDR3 is 16 residues long. V shed 4 bases and J shed 1 base, with 17 bases lying between them. Germline values: CDR1 SGDLS, CDR2 YYNGEE. This CDR3 reads CASSSSGTGRNTEAFF. The CDR3 coding sequence is TGTGCCAGCAGCTCCAGTGGAACGGGCAGGAACACTGAAGCTTTCTTT.

The rearrangement links TRBV10-3 to TRBJ2-6; possibly TRBD1 for D (6 bases). V was cut by 6 bases and J by 1 base, with 10 bases left in between. Germline V gene lookup returns CDR1 ENHRY and CDR2 SYGVKD. CDR3 size: 15 residues. The CDR3 reads CAISLTGSGANVLTF. The CDR3 nucleotides read TGTGCCATCAGCTTGACAGGATCTGGGGCCAACGTCCTGACTTTC.